This paragraph reports one T cell receptor (beta chain). The CDR3 consists of 16 residues. V was trimmed by 1 base and J by 2 bases, leaving 12 bases between them. Per the germline V gene, CDR1 is SGHVS and CDR2 is FQNEAQ. This sample was taken from a study of T-cell reconstitution after alpha-beta-depleted transplantation in children. This sample's TCRbeta library carried unique molecular identifier barcodes. TCRdb redid the calling of the PCR reads with MiXCR, one entry per CDR3 protein. The sample lists 600,000 to 800,000 distinct CDR3 sequences, approximately 14% seen once, with about 0.79% in the top ten.

The source is a girl under 10 years old with congenital amegakaryocytic thrombocytopenia, due to receive a stem cell transplant. V usage is TRBV7-8 and J usage is TRBJ1-5; no firm D call. The sample here was PBMCs, taken before TCRalphabeta/CD19-depleted stem cell transplant. The CDR3 protein is CASSLELGGGNQPQHF. The CDR3 nucleotides read TGTGCCAGCAGCTTAGAATTGGGAGGAGGCAATCAGCCCCAGCATTTT.